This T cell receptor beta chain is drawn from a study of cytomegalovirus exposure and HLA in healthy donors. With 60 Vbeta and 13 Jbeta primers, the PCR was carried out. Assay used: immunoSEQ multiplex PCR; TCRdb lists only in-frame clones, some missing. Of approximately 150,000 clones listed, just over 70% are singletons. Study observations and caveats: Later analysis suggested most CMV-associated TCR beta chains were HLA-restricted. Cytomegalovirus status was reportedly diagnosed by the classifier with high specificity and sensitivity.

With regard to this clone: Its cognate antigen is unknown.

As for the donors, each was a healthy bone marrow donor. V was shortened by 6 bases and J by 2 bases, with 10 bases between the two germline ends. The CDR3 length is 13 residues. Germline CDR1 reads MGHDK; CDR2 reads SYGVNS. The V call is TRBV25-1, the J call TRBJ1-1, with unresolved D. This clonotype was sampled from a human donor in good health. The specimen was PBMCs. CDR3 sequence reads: CASRPGGNTEAFF. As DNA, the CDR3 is TGTGCCAGCAGGCCGGGAGGAAACACTGAAGCTTTCTTT.